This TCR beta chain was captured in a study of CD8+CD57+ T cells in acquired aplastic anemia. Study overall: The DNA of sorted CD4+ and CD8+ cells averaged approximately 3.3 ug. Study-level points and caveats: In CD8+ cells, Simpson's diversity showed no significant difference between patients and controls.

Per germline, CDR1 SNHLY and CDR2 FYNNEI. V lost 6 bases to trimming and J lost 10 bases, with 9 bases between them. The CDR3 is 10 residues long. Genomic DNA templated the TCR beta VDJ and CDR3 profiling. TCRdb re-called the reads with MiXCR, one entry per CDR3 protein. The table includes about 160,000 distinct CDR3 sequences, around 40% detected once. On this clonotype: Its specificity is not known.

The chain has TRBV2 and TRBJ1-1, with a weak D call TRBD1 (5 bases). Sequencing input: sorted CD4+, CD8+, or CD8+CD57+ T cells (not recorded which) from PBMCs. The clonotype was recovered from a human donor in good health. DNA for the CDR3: TGTGCCAGCAGGACAGACATAGCTTTCTTT. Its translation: CASRTDIAFF.